The 14 T cell receptor beta chains below come from one sample, sequenced in a study of blood T cell repertoires in COVID-19. Profiled with immunoSEQ multiplex PCR; TCRdb holds only in-frame clones, not every one. This table holds some 88,000 clones, over 75% found once. The specimen was peripheral blood. The receptors stem from a man aged 55-75 years with acute or convalescent COVID-19.

This clone was seen a handful of times. Within the sample, other DNA sequences also encode this same CDR3. This chain connects TRBV9 to TRBJ2-7; 9 bases line up with TRBD1. The CDR3 consists of 14 residues. Germline V gives CDR1 SGDLS, CDR2 YYNGEE. V shed 2 bases, J shed 7 bases, and the junction held 7 bases outside the gene matches. The CDR3 DNA is TGTGCCAGCAGCGTCGGGACAGGGTTTCGGGAGCAGTACTTC. Amino acid sequence: CASSVGTGFREQYF.

The J gene is TRBJ2-7, the V gene TRBV30; D may be TRBD2 (5 bases). This CDR3 is built from 12 residues. Germline V lookup: CDR1 GTSNPN, CDR2 SVGIG (reference sequence). V gave up 6 bases and J gave up 6 bases, with 15 bases separating them. The CDR3 spells CACRREGGEQYF. The CDR3 DNA sequence: TGTGCCTGCCGTCGAGAGGGTGGCGAGCAGTACTTC.

The V and J genes are TRBV19 and TRBJ2-3; TRBD2 aligns across 8 bases. This CDR3 has 15 residues. Germline V gene lookup returns CDR1 LNHDA and CDR2 SQIVND (reference sequence). Trimming at V came to 6 bases and at J to 2 bases, leaving 7 bases not matched to a gene. CDR3 residues: CASSGGGRVTDTQYF. The CDR3 region has the DNA TGTGCCAGTAGCGGGGGGGGGCGCGTCACAGATACGCAGTATTTT.

Written as DNA, the CDR3 is TGCGCCAGCAGCCAAGACGGGGGGGGAGGACAGACAAACTATGGCTACACCTTC. Its translation is CASSQDGGGGQTNYGYTF. This sequence joins TRBV4-3 and TRBJ1-2, with D maybe TRBD1 (6 bases). There are 18 residues in the CDR3. V was clipped by 0 bases and J by 2 bases, with 19 bases between them. Germline V gives CDR1 LGHNA, CDR2 YSLEER.

This clone came up once. The chain employs TRBV13 and TRBJ2-1; D is perhaps TRBD2 (5 bases). This CDR3 is built from 16 residues. Trimming stripped 2 bases from V and 3 bases from J, with 14 bases between. Germline CDR1 is PRHDT and CDR2 is FYEKMQ (reference sequence). CDR3 amino acids: CASSLQAPSNYNEQFF. CDR3 DNA sequence: TGTGCCAGCAGCTTACAAGCACCTAGCAACTACAATGAGCAGTTCTTC.

The V call is TRBV6-5, the J call TRBJ2-7, with D perhaps matching TRBD1 (6 bases). V lost 2 bases, J lost 2 bases, and 10 bases lay in between. CDR3 size: 14 residues. Germline CDR1 and CDR2: MNHEY and SVGAGI. CDR3 region: CASSYGTPPYEQYF. CDR3 coding DNA: TGTGCCAGCAGTTACGGGACACCCCCCTACGAGCAGTACTTC.

This chain uses TRBV9 with TRBJ2-2; 9 bases line up with TRBD2. The CDR3 has 16 amino acids. Looked up from germline, CDR1 is SGDLS and CDR2 is YYNGEE. V was pared by 0 bases and J by 7 bases, with 7 bases of the junction left unmatched. The CDR3 DNA sequence: TGTGCCAGCAGCGTAGACGCGGCGGGAGGGGACGGGGAGCTGTTTTTT. This codes for CASSVDAAGGDGELFF.

This sequence joins TRBV12-3 or TRBV12-4 and TRBJ1-2; 7 nucleotides agree with TRBD1. The CDR3 has 13 residues. The ends lost 6 bases at V and 8 bases at J; junction bases unmatched: 9. As DNA, the CDR3 is TGTGCCAGCAGCCGGGACAGCCCGAGGGGCTACACCTTC. Encoded protein: CASSRDSPRGYTF.

The CDR3 DNA reads as TGTGCCAGCAGTTACTCAATCACGACTAGCGGGAGGGCCCGGTACGAGCAGTACTTC. Amino acids: CASSYSITTSGRARYEQYF. The chain couples TRBV6-2 or TRBV6-3 to TRBJ2-7, with 14 bases matching TRBD2. The CDR3 contains 19 residues. The V and J ends lost 0 bases and 4 bases, in that order; junction bases with no gene match: 11. The germline CDR1 and CDR2 sequences are MNHEY and SVGEGT.

This chain connects TRBV5-1 to TRBJ2-2, with 7 nucleotides matching TRBD2. The CDR3 extends over 16 amino acids. V gave up 0 bases and J gave up 4 bases; unmatched junction bases: 6. CDR1 and CDR2 from the germline V gene are SGHRS and YFSETQ. The CDR3 here is CASSLAASGFTGELFF. CDR3 bases: TGCGCCAGCAGCTTGGCTGCTAGCGGATTCACCGGGGAGCTGTTTTTT.

This clone has more than one count but fewer than ten. The V gene is TRBV14, the J gene TRBJ2-1, with 9 bases lining up with TRBD1. This CDR3 comprises 14 residues. Germline V lookup: CDR1 SGHDN, CDR2 FVKESK. After removal of 5 bases from V and 6 bases from J, the junction contained 5 bases not matched to a gene. The CDR3 spells CASSALTGGNEQFF. For the CDR3, the DNA is TGTGCCAGCAGCGCTCTGACAGGGGGCAATGAGCAGTTCTTC.

The chain has TRBV5-1 and TRBJ1-4; tentatively, D is TRBD1 (6 bases). CDR1 is SGHRS, CDR2 YFSETQ, per germline. The germline V and J ends were trimmed by 4 bases and 8 bases, with 15 bases remaining between them. The CDR3 runs 14 residues. CDR3 nucleotide sequence: TGCGCCAGCAGCCTGACAGGAGGAAGGGAAAAACTGTTTTTT. Translation: CASSLTGGREKLFF.

The chain employs TRBV30 and TRBJ2-7; 7 bases match TRBD2. The trim removed 5 bases at V and 0 bases at J, leaving 7 bases unmatched. The CDR3 sequence is 14 residues long. The V gene's germline CDR1 is GTSNPN and CDR2 SVGIG (reference sequence). The CDR3 DNA reads as TGTGCCTGGGGTATCCGGGACTACTCCTACGAGCAGTACTTC. Its translation is CAWGIRDYSYEQYF.

The V and J genes are TRBV2 and TRBJ1-1; 8 nucleotides align to TRBD1. Germline CDR1 is SNHLY and CDR2 is FYNNEI. The CDR3 runs to 14 residues. V gave up 7 bases and J gave up 3 bases; unmatched junction bases: 7. The CDR3 DNA sequence: TGTGCCAGCACCGTGGACAGGGCGGACACTGAAGCTTTCTTT. Its protein is CASTVDRADTEAFF.